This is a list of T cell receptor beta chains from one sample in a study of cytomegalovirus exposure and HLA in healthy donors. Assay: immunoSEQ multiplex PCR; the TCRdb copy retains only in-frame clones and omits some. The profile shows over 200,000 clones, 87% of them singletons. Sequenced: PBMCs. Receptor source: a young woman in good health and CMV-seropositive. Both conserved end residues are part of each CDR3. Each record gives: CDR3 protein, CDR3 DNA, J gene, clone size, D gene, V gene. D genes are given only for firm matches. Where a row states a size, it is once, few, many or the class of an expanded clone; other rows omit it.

CARSIYSGRGNTIYF,TGTGCCAGAAGCATATATTCCGGGAGGGGAAACACCATATATTTT,TRBJ1-3,-,-,TRBV5-3
CASSGTSGRYEQYF,TGTGCCAGCAGTGGGACTAGCGGGAGATACGAGCAGTACTTC,TRBJ2-7,-,TRBD2,TRBV2
CASSFGGDTEAFF,TGTGCCAGCAGTTTTGGGGGGGACACTGAAGCTTTCTTT,TRBJ1-1,-,-,TRBV27
CASSLPGQGNEKLFF,TGTGCCAGTAGTTTACCGGGACAGGGGAATGAAAAACTGTTTTTT,TRBJ1-4,-,TRBD1,TRBV19
CASTTIGSGAYNEQFF,TGTGCCAGCACCACTATTGGTAGCGGAGCCTACAATGAGCAGTTCTTC,TRBJ2-1,-,-,TRBV25-1
CAISPGQGGNQPQHF,TGTGCCATCAGCCCGGGACAGGGAGGCAATCAGCCCCAGCATTTT,TRBJ1-5,once,TRBD1,TRBV10-3
CASSRRTGQQYF,TGTGCCAGCAGCCGTCGTACAGGACAGCAGTACTTC,TRBJ2-7,-,-,TRBV7-6
CASSLAGTDTYEQYF,TGCGCCAGCAGCTTGGCCGGGACTGACACCTACGAGCAGTACTTC,TRBJ2-7,-,-,TRBV5-1
CASSQAPAGGPHEQYF,TGCGCCAGCAGCCAAGCCCCTGCGGGAGGGCCGCATGAGCAGTACTTC,TRBJ2-7,-,TRBD2,TRBV4-1
CASSEGQAGEQYF,TGTGCCAGCTCGGAGGGGCAGGCGGGCGAGCAGTACTTC,TRBJ2-7,-,-,TRBV27
CASSLPRLAPRPKNTFF,TGTGCCAGCAGCTTACCCCGACTAGCGCCACGCCCAAAGAACACGTTCTTC,TRBJ2-1,-,TRBD2,TRBV7-8
CASSLVTLSGGNTGELFF,TGTGCCAGCAGCTTAGTAACCCTCTCCGGGGGGAACACCGGGGAGCTGTTTTTT,TRBJ2-2,-,-,TRBV7-9
CASSRGGNQPQHF,TGTGCCAGCAGCCGGGGGGGCAATCAGCCCCAGCATTTT,TRBJ1-5,-,-,TRBV2
CASSRTEPPSEAFF,TGTGCCAGCAGTCGGACAGAACCACCTTCTGAAGCTTTCTTT,TRBJ1-1,-,-,TRBV25-1
CASSRVPGSVYEQYF,TGCGCCAGCAGCCGAGTACCCGGGAGTGTCTACGAGCAGTACTTC,TRBJ2-7,few,-,TRBV4-1
CATHKTSGTYNEQFF,TGTGCCACCCATAAGACTAGCGGGACCTACAATGAGCAGTTCTTC,TRBJ2-1,-,TRBD2,TRBV10-3
CASAGTSGRMRETQYF,TGTGCCAGCGCCGGGACTAGCGGGAGAATGAGGGAGACCCAGTACTTC,TRBJ2-5,-,TRBD2,TRBV2
CASSVARGASGYQETQYF,TGTGCCAGCAGCGTAGCCCGGGGTGCTAGCGGGTACCAAGAGACCCAGTACTTC,TRBJ2-5,-,TRBD2,TRBV9
CAGGDSYGYTF,TGTGCCGGTGGGGACAGCTATGGCTACACCTTC,TRBJ1-2,few,TRBD1,TRBV2
CASRLMTSPPYNEQFF,TGTGCCAGCAGACTAATGACTAGCCCCCCCTACAATGAGCAGTTCTTC,TRBJ2-1,-,TRBD2,TRBV28
CASSLEGSGGRNEQFF,TGCGCCAGCAGCTTGGAGGGTAGCGGGGGCCGCAATGAGCAGTTCTTC,TRBJ2-1,-,TRBD2,TRBV5-1
CASSLWRVQGALRSSKGTEAFF,TGCGCCAGCAGCCTCTGGCGGGTCCAGGGGGCGCTCAGATCCTCGAAAGGCACTGAAGCTTTCTTT,TRBJ1-1,-,TRBD1,TRBV5-1
CASSPSGQGGTQYF,TGTGCCAGCAGCCCGTCGGGACAGGGGGGGACCCAGTACTTC,TRBJ2-5,-,TRBD1,TRBV7-8
CASSPGTGGEQYF,TGTGCCAGCTCACCCGGGACAGGGGGCGAGCAGTACTTC,TRBJ2-7,few,TRBD1,TRBV27
CASSLVGQNYGYTF,TGTGCCAGCAGCTTGGTGGGGCAGAACTATGGCTACACCTTC,TRBJ1-2,-,-,TRBV5-5
CSFKSGNDLGEQFF,TGCAGCTTCAAGTCGGGGAATGATTTGGGTGAGCAGTTCTTC,TRBJ2-1,-,-,TRBV29-1
CASSQDPQGNQPQHF,TGCGCCAGCAGCCAGGATCCTCAGGGCAATCAGCCCCAGCATTTT,TRBJ1-5,-,-,TRBV4-1
CASSPSRTESYEQYF,TGTGCCAGCAGTCCAAGTCGGACAGAATCCTACGAGCAGTACTTC,TRBJ2-7,-,-,TRBV27
CASSLIRGYNEQFF,TGTGCCAGCAGCTTAATTAGGGGATACAATGAGCAGTTCTTC,TRBJ2-1,-,-,TRBV7-2
CAISESAGRDTEAFF,TGTGCCATCAGTGAGTCAGCAGGGAGGGACACTGAAGCTTTCTTT,TRBJ1-1,-,-,TRBV10-3
CASSLYGGSSYNEQFF,TGTGCCAGCAGTTTATATGGCGGATCCTCCTACAATGAGCAGTTCTTC,TRBJ2-1,-,-,TRBV27
CATHRDSYNEQFF,TGTGCCACCCACCGGGACTCTTACAATGAGCAGTTCTTC,TRBJ2-1,-,-,TRBV28
CASSQGSGQTYSGNTIYF,TGCGCCAGCAGCCAAGGATCCGGACAAACCTACTCTGGAAACACCATATATTTT,TRBJ1-3,-,-,TRBV4-1
CASVIGTGNTEAFF,TGTGCTAGTGTTATCGGGACAGGGAACACTGAAGCTTTCTTT,TRBJ1-1,-,TRBD1,TRBV12-5
CASSTHRGRTTGELFF,TGTGCCAGCAGCACCCACAGGGGGCGGACGACCGGGGAGCTGTTTTTT,TRBJ2-2,-,TRBD1,TRBV7-6
CAWSWTRANQPQHF,TGTGCCTGGAGTTGGACACGAGCAAATCAGCCCCAGCATTTT,TRBJ1-5,-,-,TRBV30